This TCR beta chain was profiled in a study of CD4 and CD8 cells across lung adenocarcinoma regions. Samples came from patients with localized non-small cell lung adenocarcinoma. Each CDR3 protein gets one entry after TCRdb re-called the PCR reads with MiXCR. The sample records nearly 9,500 distinct CDR3 sequences, around half being singletons. This CDR3 comprises 15 residues. Germline V gene sequence: CDR1 SGHRS, CDR2 YFSETQ. This sequence was found in a female donor with lung adenocarcinoma. The CD4 and CD8 labels of this study may be unreliable. Sample: CD8+ T cells from the margin of a lung tumor. This chain connects TRBV5-1 to TRBJ2-5, with D hard to call. The tail of the sequence fits TRBJ2-1 better, so the J call may be wrong. The CDR3 coding sequence is TGCGCCAGCAGCGCCCAGACACACTTACTCGATGAGCAGTTCTTC. Its protein product is CASSAQTHLLDEQFF.